The rows below give T cell receptor beta chains drawn from one sample of a study of T cell responses to AZD1222 COVID-19 vaccine. Repertoires were generated with immunoSEQ multiplex PCR, while TCRdb's copy carries only in-frame clones and drops some. The table has about 110,000 clones, approximately 88% seen once. Source: peripheral blood, taken on day 0 of MenACWY control vaccination. The source is an adult in good health. The CDR3 runs from the conserved cysteine through the conserved F or W.

TRBV30 | CAWSGGLAASYEQYF
TRBV21-1 | CASTWDGDSPLHF
TRBV5-1 | CASSSLPGGTYGYTF
TRBV5-1 | CASSLAARGGGYNEQFF
TRBV20-1 | CSADNTDTQYF
TRBV5-1 | CASSLGGQVFHEQYF
TRBV2 | CASSEVGLVAMNTEAFF
TRBV7-9 | CASRAGTRSGNTIYF
TRBV10-2 | CASLQGAGTEAFF
TRBV9 | CASSVVSTDTQYF
TRBV28 | CASTYSNSPLHF
TRBV7-2 | CASSFGDINEQFF
TRBV7-8 | CASSLTGRATDTQYF
TRBV28 | CASTLNRDEQYF
TRBV7-9 | CASSLGHSQGGYTF
TRBV19 | CASSTDMAGRQPQHF
TRBV28 | CASSPRRGLGTIDEQFF
TRBV19 | CASSISLGPHNEQFF
TRBV11-2 | CASSYDGSPSSYNSPLHF
TRBV19 | CASSISWTNEAFF
TRBV6-2/TRBV6-3 | CASSQDRGGEKLFF
TRBV7-8 | CASSFWAERQETQYF
TRBV28 | CASSGGGTLQHGYTF
TRBV6-1 | CASSENPEQETQYF
TRBV3-1/TRBV3-2 | CASSQVSEAFF